This T cell receptor beta chain was sequenced for a study of molecular identifiers for immune sequencing clone quantification. From the PCR reads, TCRdb called clonotypes with MiXCR, one entry per CDR3 protein. The sample carries 8,800 or so distinct CDR3 sequences, approximately 19% recorded once. Germline V gene lookup returns CDR1 SGHVS and CDR2 FNYEAQ. The CDR3 spans 15 residues. The V gene lost 3 bases and the J gene lost 4 bases, with 13 bases spanning the gap. V gene TRBV7-6 combines with J gene TRBJ1-3; D uncertain. The source material was naive CD8+ T cells from blood, with Jurkat cell RNA spiked in. Subset described: FACS-sorted CD8+CD4-CCR7+CD45RA+ naive T cells. The clonotype comes from a human donor in good health. Some libraries in this study had Jurkat cell RNA spiked in. CDR3 bases: TGTGCCAGCAGCTTTTCTTATGGTTCGGGAAACACCATATATTTT. Translated, it gives CASSFSYGSGNTIYF.